A selection of T cell receptor beta chains follows, all from one sample in a study of blood T cell repertoires in COVID-19. Data came from immunoSEQ multiplex PCR; TCRdb stores just in-frame clones and leaves some out. Among 200,000 to 250,000 clones listed, more than 75% were seen once. Sample: PBMCs or T cells enriched from blood (not recorded which). The receptor source for this set is a woman between 50 and 59 years old who had recovered from COVID-19. CDR3s include the opening cysteine and the closing phenylalanine or tryptophan. Each record gives: J gene, D gene, V gene, CDR3 length, clone size, CDR3 DNA, CDR3 protein. The D gene is left open where the match is weak. The size entry is marked missing in some rows and otherwise reads once, few, many or a size class.

J: TRBJ1-5; D: TRBD1; V: TRBV7-2; length: 14; size: .; DNA: TGTGCCAGCAGCTTTGGACAGGGCGGCCAGCCCCAGCATTTT; CDR3: CASSFGQGGQPQHF
J: TRBJ1-2; D: .; V: TRBV4-1; length: 14; size: .; DNA: TGCGCCAGCAGCCAAGTCCCAGGTCTCTATGGCTACACCTTC; CDR3: CASSQVPGLYGYTF
J: TRBJ1-5; D: .; V: TRBV4-2; length: 22; size: .; DNA: TGTGCCAGCAGCCAAAGGTTCCTTAGCCCCGGGACACAAGATTATAGCAATCAGCCCCAGCATTTT; CDR3: CASSQRFLSPGTQDYSNQPQHF
J: TRBJ2-7; D: TRBD2; V: TRBV11-2; length: 15; size: .; DNA: TGTGCCAGCAGCTTGACCGGGAGGGCCCTCGGCGAGCAGTACTTC; CDR3: CASSLTGRALGEQYF
J: TRBJ1-1; D: TRBD1; V: TRBV28; length: 15; size: .; DNA: TGTGCCAGCAGTAATAGGGACAGGGGTCGGACTGAAGCTTTCTTT; CDR3: CASSNRDRGRTEAFF
J: TRBJ1-2; D: .; V: TRBV30; length: 12; size: .; DNA: TGTGCCTGGAGTATTTCTAGCTATGGCTACACCTTC; CDR3: CAWSISSYGYTF
J: TRBJ2-3; D: TRBD1; V: TRBV29-1; length: 15; size: .; DNA: TGCAGCGGATTCGGACAGGGACTTATCACAGATACGCAGTATTTT; CDR3: CSGFGQGLITDTQYF
J: TRBJ2-1; D: TRBD2; V: TRBV4-1; length: 15; size: .; DNA: TGCGCCAGCAGCCAAGCGGCTAGCGGGAGTTATGAGCAGTTCTTC; CDR3: CASSQAASGSYEQFF
J: TRBJ2-7; D: .; V: TRBV9; length: 15; size: few; DNA: TGTGCCAGCAGCGTCGGGTTGTCGCGCGACTACGAGCAGTACTTC; CDR3: CASSVGLSRDYEQYF
J: TRBJ2-7; D: TRBD2; V: TRBV6-5; length: 16; size: .; DNA: TGTGCCAGCAGTTCGTCGACTAGCGAGCAGCCCTACGAGCAGTACTTC; CDR3: CASSSSTSEQPYEQYF
J: TRBJ2-7; D: .; V: TRBV27; length: 16; size: few; DNA: TGTGCCAGCAGTTTATCTTTCGGGGAAGCTTCCTACGAGCAGTACTTC; CDR3: CASSLSFGEASYEQYF
J: TRBJ1-6; D: TRBD1; V: TRBV28; length: 13; size: once; DNA: TGTGCCCAGCGCCGGGACAGAACTTCACCCCTCCACTTT; CDR3: CAQRRDRTSPLHF
J: TRBJ2-7; D: TRBD2; V: TRBV7-9; length: 15; size: .; DNA: TGTGCCAGCAGCTCCCCCATGACTAGCGGCTACGAGCAGTACTTC; CDR3: CASSSPMTSGYEQYF
J: TRBJ2-7; D: TRBD1; V: TRBV28; length: 15; size: .; DNA: TGTGCCAGCAGTTTATCGGGGACAGGGTACTACGAGCAGTACTTC; CDR3: CASSLSGTGYYEQYF
J: TRBJ1-5; D: TRBD1; V: TRBV7-2; length: 14; size: .; DNA: TGTGCCAGCAGTTATGACAGGGGCAATCAGCCCCAGCATTTT; CDR3: CASSYDRGNQPQHF
J: TRBJ2-7; D: .; V: TRBV5-4; length: 16; size: many; DNA: TGTGCCAGCAGCTCTGGTACAGGGATAGGAAGGTACGAGCAGTACTTC; CDR3: CASSSGTGIGRYEQYF
J: TRBJ2-5; D: .; V: TRBV11-2; length: 14; size: .; DNA: TGTGCCAGCAGCTTAGGTCGGGGAATAGAGACCCAGTACTTC; CDR3: CASSLGRGIETQYF
J: TRBJ2-7; D: TRBD2; V: TRBV28; length: 13; size: .; DNA: TGTGCCAGCAGTCCCGGGGGGGGCTACGAGCAGTACTTC; CDR3: CASSPGGGYEQYF
J: TRBJ2-7; D: .; V: TRBV10-1; length: 13; size: .; DNA: TGCGCCAGCAGTGGCCACAGCTCCTACGAGCAGTACTTC; CDR3: CASSGHSSYEQYF
J: TRBJ1-2; D: .; V: TRBV5-4; length: 14; size: .; DNA: TGTGCCAGCAGCCTGAGGCAGGGGAACTATGGCTACACCTTC; CDR3: CASSLRQGNYGYTF
J: TRBJ2-1; D: .; V: TRBV4-2; length: 15; size: .; DNA: TGTGCCAGCAGCCAGGCGACAGGACTGTACAATGAGCAGTTCTTC; CDR3: CASSQATGLYNEQFF
J: TRBJ2-1; D: TRBD2; V: TRBV12-5; length: 14; size: .; DNA: TGTGCTAGTGGCATAGCGGGAGCCTTGAATGAGCAGTTCTTC; CDR3: CASGIAGALNEQFF
J: TRBJ1-1; D: .; V: TRBV11-2; length: 11; size: .; DNA: TGTGCCAGCCTTGCGGGGGCAGAAGCTTTCTTT; CDR3: CASLAGAEAFF
J: TRBJ1-2; D: .; V: TRBV5-4; length: 13; size: few; DNA: TGTGCCAGCAGCTTAGGGGCTAACTATGGCTACACCTTC; CDR3: CASSLGANYGYTF
J: TRBJ1-1; D: .; V: TRBV24-1; length: 13; size: .; DNA: TGTGCCACCAGTGATTCCGGAGGCAGGGAAGCTTTCTTT; CDR3: CATSDSGGREAFF
J: TRBJ1-3; D: TRBD1; V: TRBV10-3; length: 13; size: .; DNA: TGTGCCATCAGTAAGACAGGGGGAAACACCATATATTTT; CDR3: CAISKTGGNTIYF
J: TRBJ2-7; D: .; V: TRBV7-8; length: 13; size: once; DNA: TGTGCCAGCAGCTTTATCCGGGGTAACGAGCAGTACTTC; CDR3: CASSFIRGNEQYF
J: TRBJ1-4; D: .; V: TRBV3-1/TRBV3-2; length: 14; size: .; DNA: TGTGCCAGCAGCCAAGACAGGGGTAATGAAAAACTGTTTTTT; CDR3: CASSQDRGNEKLFF
J: TRBJ1-1; D: .; V: TRBV10-3; length: 12; size: .; DNA: TGTGCCATCAGTGAGGACAGTGCTGAAGCTTTCTTT; CDR3: CAISEDSAEAFF
J: TRBJ2-5; D: TRBD2; V: TRBV28; length: 17; size: few; DNA: TGTGCCAGCAGTTTTGTCCAACTAGCGGGAGAGCAAGAGACCCAGTACTTC; CDR3: CASSFVQLAGEQETQYF
J: TRBJ2-1; D: TRBD2; V: TRBV4-1; length: 18; size: .; DNA: TGCGCCAGCAGCCAGGAGACTAGCGGGAGGAGGTTGGGCAATGAGCAGTTCTTC; CDR3: CASSQETSGRRLGNEQFF
J: TRBJ2-3; D: TRBD1; V: TRBV6-5; length: 11; size: .; DNA: TGTGCCAGCAGTTTCGGACAGGAGGAGTATTTT; CDR3: CASSFGQEEYF
J: TRBJ2-7; D: .; V: TRBV3-1/TRBV3-2; length: 15; size: .; DNA: TGTGCCAGCAGCCAAGGATGGGACTTCACCTACGAGCAGTACTTC; CDR3: CASSQGWDFTYEQYF
J: TRBJ2-1; D: .; V: TRBV30; length: 12; size: .; DNA: TGTGCCTGGAGTACCCTTTGGGCGACCCCGTTCTTC; CDR3: CAWSTLWATPFF
J: TRBJ1-6; D: .; V: TRBV4-1; length: 15; size: .; DNA: TGCGCCAGCAGCCAAGAAGTCACGGGGGACTCACCCCTCCACTTT; CDR3: CASSQEVTGDSPLHF
J: TRBJ2-3; D: .; V: TRBV20-1; length: 11; size: .; DNA: TGCAGTGCTCCCGGCACAGATACGCAGTATTTT; CDR3: CSAPGTDTQYF
J: TRBJ1-5; D: TRBD1; V: TRBV12-3/TRBV12-4; length: 13; size: once; DNA: TGTGCCAGCAGCGGACAGGTGGGTCAGCCCCAGCATTTT; CDR3: CASSGQVGQPQHF
J: TRBJ1-5; D: .; V: TRBV28; length: 17; size: .; DNA: TGTGCCAGCAGTTTATTAGGGAGCAGGCAGGGGTATCAGCCCCAGCATTTT; CDR3: CASSLLGSRQGYQPQHF
J: TRBJ2-1; D: TRBD2; V: TRBV5-5; length: 14; size: .; DNA: TGTGCCAGCAGCTTGGGCGGGACTAGAGATGAGCAGTTCTTC; CDR3: CASSLGGTRDEQFF
J: TRBJ1-5; D: TRBD1; V: TRBV9; length: 15; size: .; DNA: TGTGCCAGCAGCGCAGGACAGGGGGGCAGTCAGCCCCAGCATTTT; CDR3: CASSAGQGGSQPQHF
J: TRBJ1-1; D: TRBD1; V: TRBV7-9; length: 15; size: few; DNA: TGTGCCAGCAGACCCAAGGACAGGCTCGGGACTGAAGCTTTCTTT; CDR3: CASRPKDRLGTEAFF
J: TRBJ2-4; D: .; V: TRBV27; length: 16; size: .; DNA: TGTGCCAGCAGTTTTGCCCCACCGACAGGCCTAAACATTCAGTACTTC; CDR3: CASSFAPPTGLNIQYF
J: TRBJ2-7; D: .; V: TRBV28; length: 14; size: .; DNA: TGTGCCAGCAAGAAGGGAGACACCCACTACGAGCAGTACTTC; CDR3: CASKKGDTHYEQYF
J: TRBJ2-7; D: TRBD2; V: TRBV3-1/TRBV3-2; length: 14; size: .; DNA: TGTGCCAGCTCCCCTGCTAGCGGACCCTACGAGCAGTACTTC; CDR3: CASSPASGPYEQYF
J: TRBJ2-3; D: .; V: TRBV3-1/TRBV3-2; length: 15; size: .; DNA: TGTGCCAGCAGCCAGTCAGGGGCCGATACAGATACGCAGTATTTT; CDR3: CASSQSGADTDTQYF
J: TRBJ2-5; D: TRBD2; V: TRBV2; length: 15; size: .; DNA: TGTGCCAGCAGTGCTAGCGGGAGTTACCAAGAGACCCAGTACTTC; CDR3: CASSASGSYQETQYF